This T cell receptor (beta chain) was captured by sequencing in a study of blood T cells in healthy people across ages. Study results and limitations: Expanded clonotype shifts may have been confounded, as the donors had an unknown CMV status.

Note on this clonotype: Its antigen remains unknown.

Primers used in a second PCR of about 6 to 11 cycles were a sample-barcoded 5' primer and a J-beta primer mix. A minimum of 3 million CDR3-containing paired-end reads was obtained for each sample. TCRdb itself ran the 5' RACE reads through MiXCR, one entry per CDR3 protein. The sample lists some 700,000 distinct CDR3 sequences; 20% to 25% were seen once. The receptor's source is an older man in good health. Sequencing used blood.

This chain's CDR3 is CASSQDTGRPNYGYTF. The CDR3, as DNA: TGCGCCAGCAGCCAAGATACAGGGAGGCCCAACTATGGCTACACCTTC. The rearrangement uses TRBV4-3 and TRBJ1-2, with a weak D call TRBD1 (6 bases). CDR3 length equals 16 residues. Germline CDR1 and CDR2: LGHNA and YSLEER. V was trimmed by 0 bases and J by 2 bases, leaving 13 bases between them.